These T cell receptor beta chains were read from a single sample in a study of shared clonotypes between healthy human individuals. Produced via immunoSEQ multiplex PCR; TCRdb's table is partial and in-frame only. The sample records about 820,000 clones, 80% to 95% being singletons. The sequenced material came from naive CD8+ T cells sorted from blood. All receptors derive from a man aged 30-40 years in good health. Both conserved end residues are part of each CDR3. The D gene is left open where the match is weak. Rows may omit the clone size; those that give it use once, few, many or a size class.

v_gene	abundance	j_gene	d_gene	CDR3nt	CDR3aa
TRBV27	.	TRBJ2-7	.	TGTGCCAGCAGTTGGAGTCAGGGGAATATCTACGAGCAGTACTTC	CASSWSQGNIYEQYF
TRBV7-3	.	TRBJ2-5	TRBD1	TGTGCCAGCAGCTTAACGGGGACAGGGGAGACCCAGTACTTC	CASSLTGTGETQYF
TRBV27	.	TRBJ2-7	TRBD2	TGTGCCAGCAAACTACTAGCGGGAGTAGACGAGCAGTACTTC	CASKLLAGVDEQYF
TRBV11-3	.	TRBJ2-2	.	TGTGCCAGCAGCTTTAAAACCGGGGAGCTGTTTTTT	CASSFKTGELFF
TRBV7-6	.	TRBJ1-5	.	TGTGCCAGCAGCCTAGACAGTAGCGGCCAGCCCCAGCATTTT	CASSLDSSGQPQHF
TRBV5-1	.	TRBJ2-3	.	TGCGCCAGCAGCTTGGCCGTATTCGAGGATACGCAGTATTTT	CASSLAVFEDTQYF
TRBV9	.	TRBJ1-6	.	TGTGCCAGCAGCGTAGTAGGGGCTGAGGATTCACCCCTCCACTTT	CASSVVGAEDSPLHF
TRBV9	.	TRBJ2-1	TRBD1	TGTGCCAGCAGCGCCTCTGAGACAGGGGAGGTCAATGAGCAGTTCTTC	CASSASETGEVNEQFF
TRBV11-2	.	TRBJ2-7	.	TGTGCCAGCAGCCCCGGGCCTAACCCCGGCTACGAGCAGTACTTC	CASSPGPNPGYEQYF
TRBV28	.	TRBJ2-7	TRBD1	TGTGCCAGCAGTTTATCCCTGACAGGGGGAACCTACGAGCAGTACTTC	CASSLSLTGGTYEQYF
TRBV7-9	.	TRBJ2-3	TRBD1	TGTGCCAGCAGCAAATCGACAGGGAATTTAGATACGCAGTATTTT	CASSKSTGNLDTQYF
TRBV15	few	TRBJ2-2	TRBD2	TGTGCCACCAGCCGTGACTGGACTAGCGGGAGGGGCGGGGAGCTGTTTTTT	CATSRDWTSGRGGELFF
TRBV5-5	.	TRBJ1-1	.	TGTGCCAGCAGCTTGGCTCTACGGACTGAAGCTTTCTTT	CASSLALRTEAFF
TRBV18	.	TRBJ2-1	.	TGTGCCAGCTCAAAAGCGGAGAGCTCCTACAATGAGCAGTTCTTC	CASSKAESSYNEQFF
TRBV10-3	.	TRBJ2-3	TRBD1	TGTGCCATCAGTGACTTACCCCCGGGACAGGGAGACACAGATACGCAGTATTTT	CAISDLPPGQGDTDTQYF
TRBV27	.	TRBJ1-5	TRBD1	TGTGCCAGCAGGCAAGGGACAGGGGGCGCAATTAATCAGCCCCAGCATTTT	CASRQGTGGAINQPQHF
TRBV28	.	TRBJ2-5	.	TGTGCCAGCAGTTTACTCGAAGGGTCCTTCCCCCCAAAAGAGACCCAGTACTTC	CASSLLEGSFPPKETQYF
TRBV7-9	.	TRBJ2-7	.	TGTGCCAGCAGCCCTAAAGCCTACGAGCAGTACTTC	CASSPKAYEQYF
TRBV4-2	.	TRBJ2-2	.	TGTGCCAGCATCGGGGACACCGGGGAGCTGTTTTTT	CASIGDTGELFF
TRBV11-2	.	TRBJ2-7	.	TGTGCCAGCAGCCCGACGGGTGGATTCTACGAGCAGTACTTC	CASSPTGGFYEQYF
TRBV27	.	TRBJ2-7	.	TGTGCCAGCAGTCCCTCGGGGTACGAGCAGTACTTC	CASSPSGYEQYF
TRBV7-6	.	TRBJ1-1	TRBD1	TGTGCCAGCAGCTTATCCGACAGGGAGAACACTGAAGCTTTCTTT	CASSLSDRENTEAFF
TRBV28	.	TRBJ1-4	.	TGTGCCAGCAGTACCCCCGGACCCGCAACTAATGAAAAACTGTTTTTT	CASSTPGPATNEKLFF
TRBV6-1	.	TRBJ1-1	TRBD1	TGTGCCAGCAGCGCCCTACAGGGGGACACTGAAGCTTTCTTT	CASSALQGDTEAFF
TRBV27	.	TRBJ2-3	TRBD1	TGTGCCAGCAGTTTAGGGGCAGGGGGCGTGTATACGCAGTATTTT	CASSLGAGGVYTQYF
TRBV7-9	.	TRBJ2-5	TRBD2	TGTGCCAGCAGCTCACAAGCCGCAGCGACGGGGGGCCAGTACTTC	CASSSQAAATGGQYF